The rows below give T cell receptor beta chains drawn from one sample of a study of cytomegalovirus exposure and HLA in healthy donors. Profiled with immunoSEQ multiplex PCR; TCRdb holds only in-frame clones, not every one. The repertoire holds fewer than 150,000 clones, 78% seen once, with about 2.5% in the top ten. Sequencing used PBMCs. These receptors originate from a male donor in good health and CMV-seronegative. Each CDR3 is given with its conserved first and last residue. Fields, in order: clone size, D gene, J gene, V gene, CDR3 protein, CDR3 DNA. The D gene is left open where the match is weak. Rows may omit the clone size; those that give it use once, few, many or a size class.

abundance: -
d_gene: -
j_gene: TRBJ1-5
v_gene: TRBV10-3
CDR3aa: CAISTGPDSNQPQHF
CDR3nt: TGTGCCATCAGCACAGGTCCCGATAGCAATCAGCCCCAGCATTTT

abundance: -
d_gene: TRBD2
j_gene: TRBJ2-1
v_gene: TRBV5-1
CDR3aa: CASSSPGGRVYEQFF
CDR3nt: TGCGCCAGCAGCTCCCCGGGGGGTCGGGTCTATGAGCAGTTCTTC

abundance: -
d_gene: TRBD2
j_gene: TRBJ2-7
v_gene: TRBV10-1
CDR3aa: CASSPLAGVQGEQYF
CDR3nt: TGCGCCAGCAGTCCACTAGCGGGAGTTCAAGGGGAGCAGTACTTC

abundance: once
d_gene: TRBD2
j_gene: TRBJ2-7
v_gene: TRBV27
CDR3aa: CASSLKIPTSGRAYYEQYF
CDR3nt: TGTGCCAGCAGTTTGAAGATCCCGACTAGCGGGAGGGCCTATTACGAGCAGTACTTC

abundance: -
d_gene: TRBD2
j_gene: TRBJ2-4
v_gene: TRBV5-6
CDR3aa: CASSLVISGGASAKNIQYF
CDR3nt: TGTGCCAGCAGCTTGGTGATTAGCGGGGGGGCGTCGGCCAAAAACATTCAGTACTTC

abundance: -
d_gene: -
j_gene: TRBJ2-1
v_gene: TRBV9
CDR3aa: CASSLGARDDNEQFF
CDR3nt: TGTGCCAGCAGCCTGGGGGCAAGAGACGACAATGAGCAGTTCTTC

abundance: -
d_gene: -
j_gene: TRBJ1-1
v_gene: TRBV11-1
CDR3aa: CASSLRAGADTEAFF
CDR3nt: TGTGCCAGCAGCTTAAGGGCAGGGGCGGACACTGAAGCTTTCTTT

abundance: -
d_gene: -
j_gene: TRBJ1-1
v_gene: TRBV13
CDR3aa: CASSLVNTMNTEAFF
CDR3nt: TGTGCCAGCAGCTTAGTTAACACTATGAACACTGAAGCTTTCTTT

abundance: once
d_gene: -
j_gene: TRBJ1-4
v_gene: TRBV5-4
CDR3aa: CASSFPDGGREKLFF
CDR3nt: TGTGCCAGCAGCTTTCCCGACGGTGGGCGTGAAAAACTGTTTTTT

abundance: -
d_gene: TRBD1
j_gene: TRBJ1-1
v_gene: TRBV2
CDR3aa: CASIGQGLTEAFF
CDR3nt: TGTGCCAGCATAGGACAGGGACTCACTGAAGCTTTCTTT

abundance: few
d_gene: TRBD2
j_gene: TRBJ2-7
v_gene: TRBV5-6
CDR3aa: CASSKKLASSSYEQYF
CDR3nt: TGTGCCAGCAGCAAAAAACTAGCGTCGAGCTCCTACGAGCAGTACTTC

abundance: -
d_gene: TRBD2
j_gene: TRBJ2-1
v_gene: TRBV19
CDR3aa: CASKGGSAYNEQFF
CDR3nt: TGTGCCAGTAAGGGCGGGAGCGCATACAATGAGCAGTTCTTC

abundance: -
d_gene: TRBD1
j_gene: TRBJ2-7
v_gene: TRBV10-3
CDR3aa: CAISEAKQGVEQYF
CDR3nt: TGTGCCATCAGTGAGGCAAAGCAGGGGGTCGAGCAGTACTTC

abundance: -
d_gene: -
j_gene: TRBJ1-4
v_gene: TRBV30
CDR3aa: CAGRQSLNEKLFF
CDR3nt: TGTGCCGGACGACAGAGCCTTAATGAAAAACTGTTTTTT

abundance: -
d_gene: TRBD1
j_gene: TRBJ2-7
v_gene: TRBV29-1
CDR3aa: CSGGQGLGEQYF
CDR3nt: TGCAGCGGAGGACAGGGATTGGGGGAGCAGTACTTC

abundance: few
d_gene: TRBD2
j_gene: TRBJ2-1
v_gene: TRBV30
CDR3aa: CAWSLLAGVDEQFF
CDR3nt: TGTGCCTGGAGTCTCCTAGCGGGAGTCGATGAGCAGTTCTTC

abundance: -
d_gene: TRBD1
j_gene: TRBJ2-7
v_gene: TRBV11-2
CDR3aa: CASSFGTGADEQYF
CDR3nt: TGTGCCAGCAGCTTTGGAACAGGGGCGGACGAGCAGTACTTC

abundance: -
d_gene: -
j_gene: TRBJ1-1
v_gene: TRBV29-1
CDR3aa: CSVWSSEAFF
CDR3nt: TGCAGCGTCTGGAGTAGTGAAGCTTTCTTT

abundance: once
d_gene: -
j_gene: TRBJ2-1
v_gene: TRBV6-4
CDR3aa: CASSDSLQAEQFF
CDR3nt: TGTGCCAGCAGTGACTCGCTTCAAGCTGAGCAGTTCTTC

abundance: -
d_gene: -
j_gene: TRBJ1-5
v_gene: TRBV11-2
CDR3aa: CASSLWAGGSNQPQHF
CDR3nt: TGTGCCAGCAGCTTATGGGCAGGAGGGAGCAATCAGCCCCAGCATTTT

abundance: once
d_gene: TRBD1
j_gene: TRBJ2-7
v_gene: TRBV29-1
CDR3aa: CSVVATGGIDEQYF
CDR3nt: TGCAGCGTTGTAGCGACAGGGGGCATCGACGAGCAGTACTTC

abundance: few
d_gene: -
j_gene: TRBJ1-1
v_gene: TRBV30
CDR3aa: CACDFARNTEAFF
CDR3nt: TGTGCCTGTGACTTCGCCCGAAACACTGAAGCTTTCTTT

abundance: once
d_gene: -
j_gene: TRBJ1-2
v_gene: TRBV29-1
CDR3aa: CSAHRGDYGYTF
CDR3nt: TGCAGCGCCCATCGCGGGGACTATGGCTACACCTTC

abundance: -
d_gene: -
j_gene: TRBJ1-5
v_gene: TRBV7-9
CDR3aa: CASSLVYPGMEQPQHF
CDR3nt: TGTGCCAGCAGCTTAGTATATCCGGGGATGGAGCAGCCCCAGCATTTT

abundance: -
d_gene: TRBD2
j_gene: TRBJ2-7
v_gene: TRBV6-5
CDR3aa: CASRTSGTYEQYF
CDR3nt: TGTGCCAGCAGGACTAGCGGAACCTACGAGCAGTACTTC

abundance: once
d_gene: -
j_gene: TRBJ1-1
v_gene: TRBV9
CDR3aa: CASSVGGENTEAFF
CDR3nt: TGTGCCAGCAGCGTAGGAGGAGAGAACACTGAAGCTTTCTTT

abundance: -
d_gene: -
j_gene: TRBJ2-1
v_gene: TRBV27
CDR3aa: CASSPTGRVNEQFF
CDR3nt: TGTGCCAGCAGCCCCACGGGCAGGGTCAATGAGCAGTTCTTC

abundance: -
d_gene: TRBD2
j_gene: TRBJ2-7
v_gene: TRBV27
CDR3aa: CASSRLAGPSYEQYF
CDR3nt: TGTGCCAGCAGTCGACTAGCGGGGCCTTCCTACGAGCAGTACTTC

abundance: -
d_gene: TRBD2
j_gene: TRBJ2-7
v_gene: TRBV10-1
CDR3aa: CASSRTTSRYEQYF
CDR3nt: TGCGCCAGCAGCCGAACGACTAGCAGATACGAGCAGTACTTC

abundance: -
d_gene: -
j_gene: TRBJ1-1
v_gene: TRBV4-1
CDR3aa: CASSQGGPEAFF
CDR3nt: TGCGCCAGCAGCCAAGGAGGGCCTGAAGCTTTCTTT

abundance: -
d_gene: -
j_gene: TRBJ2-3
v_gene: TRBV19
CDR3aa: CASRPLADLGTDTQYF
CDR3nt: TGTGCCAGTAGACCCTTAGCGGACCTCGGCACAGATACGCAGTATTTT

abundance: -
d_gene: TRBD1
j_gene: TRBJ1-2
v_gene: TRBV6-6
CDR3aa: CASRLDAWTGDDGYTF
CDR3nt: TGTGCCAGCAGGTTGGATGCTTGGACAGGGGACGACGGCTACACCTTC

abundance: once
d_gene: TRBD2
j_gene: TRBJ2-1
v_gene: TRBV9
CDR3aa: CASSVIAGDVNEQFF
CDR3nt: TGTGCCAGCAGCGTGATAGCGGGAGATGTGAATGAGCAGTTCTTC

abundance: -
d_gene: TRBD1
j_gene: TRBJ1-4
v_gene: TRBV6-5
CDR3aa: CASSQGDRGNEKLFF
CDR3nt: TGTGCCAGCAGTCAAGGGGACAGGGGAAATGAAAAACTGTTTTTT

abundance: -
d_gene: TRBD1
j_gene: TRBJ1-3
v_gene: TRBV5-1
CDR3aa: CASSSGQGVGGFSGNTIYF
CDR3nt: TGCGCCAGCAGCTCAGGTCAGGGGGTCGGAGGGTTCTCTGGAAACACCATATATTTT

abundance: once
d_gene: TRBD1
j_gene: TRBJ2-1
v_gene: TRBV5-4
CDR3aa: CASSWTGTGHHNEQFF
CDR3nt: TGTGCCAGCAGCTGGACAGGGACAGGGCATCACAATGAGCAGTTCTTC

abundance: -
d_gene: -
j_gene: TRBJ1-1
v_gene: TRBV7-2
CDR3aa: CASSQKRAGTEAFF
CDR3nt: TGTGCCAGCAGCCAGAAAAGGGCGGGCACTGAAGCTTTCTTT

abundance: -
d_gene: -
j_gene: TRBJ2-2
v_gene: TRBV9
CDR3aa: CASSVGATNTGELFF
CDR3nt: TGTGCCAGCAGCGTAGGCGCAACGAACACCGGGGAGCTGTTTTTT